These T cell receptor beta chains were read from a single sample in a study of PD-1 blockade in classical Hodgkin lymphoma. TCRdb keeps only in-frame clones here, not all; method: immunoSEQ multiplex PCR. Of roughly 28,000 clones in the sample, approximately 80% were seen once. The sequenced sample was peripheral blood mononuclear cells (PBMCs), obtained before the fourth cycle of nivolumab. All receptors derive from a human donor with classical Hodgkin lymphoma. The CDR3 runs from the conserved cysteine through the conserved F or W. Fields, in order: D gene, V gene, J gene, clone size, CDR3 protein, CDR3 DNA. D genes are given only for firm matches. The size field is filled for only some rows; it gives once, few, many or a size class.

TRBD1	TRBV7-3	TRBJ1-1	few	CASSFQGGLMNTEAFF	TGTGCCAGCAGCTTCCAGGGGGGCCTCATGAACACTGAAGCTTTCTTT
TRBD1	TRBV5-1	TRBJ2-5	NA	CASSSFGQDQETQYF	TGCGCCAGCAGCTCTTTCGGACAGGACCAAGAGACCCAGTACTTC
NA	TRBV5-5	TRBJ2-7	NA	CASSLMAGADEQYF	TGTGCCAGCAGCTTGATGGCCGGGGCCGACGAGCAGTACTTC
TRBD1	TRBV7-9	TRBJ2-7	medium-sized	CASSFKPGQANEQYF	TGTGCCAGCAGCTTTAAACCGGGACAGGCTAACGAGCAGTACTTC
NA	TRBV7-3	TRBJ2-3	NA	CASSSFPGSTDTQYF	TGTGCCAGCAGCTCTTTTCCGGGAAGCACAGATACGCAGTATTTT
NA	TRBV30	TRBJ2-2	NA	CAWIRLAGGLDTGELFF	TGTGCCTGGATACGTTTAGCAGGGGGGCTAGACACCGGGGAGCTGTTTTTT
NA	TRBV6-5	TRBJ1-4	NA	CASSPPDGYEKLFF	TGTGCCAGCAGTCCCCCGGACGGATATGAAAAACTGTTTTTT
TRBD1	TRBV28	TRBJ2-3	NA	CASSSLGQGANTDTQYF	TGTGCCAGCAGTTCCCTGGGACAGGGGGCTAACACAGATACGCAGTATTTT
TRBD1	TRBV9	TRBJ1-1	NA	CASSGQGAGTEAFF	TGTGCCAGCAGCGGACAGGGGGCGGGCACTGAAGCTTTCTTT
NA	TRBV2	TRBJ1-6	NA	CASSPQGFDSPLHF	TGTGCCAGCAGCCCGCAGGGTTTTGATTCACCCCTCCACTTT
TRBD1	TRBV6-6	TRBJ2-7	NA	CASSSGGSYEQYF	TGTGCCAGCAGCTCAGGGGGCTCCTACGAGCAGTACTTC
NA	TRBV7-9	TRBJ1-5	NA	CASSLGRAGNQPQHF	TGTGCCAGCAGCTTAGGGAGGGCAGGGAATCAGCCCCAGCATTTT
NA	TRBV7-7	TRBJ1-3	NA	CASSRSSGETIYF	TGTGCCAGCAGCCGATCGTCAGGGGAGACCATATATTTT
NA	TRBV7-2	TRBJ2-1	NA	CASSLREGPGEQFF	TGTGCCAGCAGCTTGCGTGAGGGCCCCGGGGAGCAGTTCTTC
NA	TRBV10-2	TRBJ1-1	NA	CASSRQDTEAFF	TGCGCCAGCAGCAGACAGGACACTGAAGCTTTCTTT
TRBD2	TRBV6-1	TRBJ2-3	NA	CASVPAGVADTQYF	TGTGCCAGCGTCCCAGCGGGGGTAGCAGATACGCAGTATTTT
NA	TRBV27	TRBJ2-3	NA	CASSLGTLTDTQYF	TGTGCCAGCAGCCTCGGGACCCTTACAGATACGCAGTATTTT
TRBD1	TRBV19	TRBJ1-1	NA	CASDRGGGQGVNTEAFF	TGTGCCAGTGACCGAGGGGGGGGACAGGGTGTCAACACTGAAGCTTTCTTT
TRBD1	TRBV6-5	TRBJ1-6	NA	CAGSRDRNSPLHF	TGTGCCGGATCCCGGGACAGGAATTCACCCCTCCACTTT
TRBD1	TRBV7-9	TRBJ1-1	NA	CASSRTGVEAFF	TGTGCCAGCAGCCGGACAGGGGTTGAAGCTTTCTTT
TRBD2	TRBV7-3	TRBJ2-5	NA	CASSQGLAPPKETQYF	TGTGCCAGCAGCCAAGGACTAGCACCCCCAAAAGAGACCCAGTACTTC
NA	TRBV5-6	TRBJ1-2	NA	CASSAGGSNYGYTF	TGTGCCTCGTCCGCGGGGGGATCTAACTATGGCTACACCTTC
NA	TRBV19	TRBJ1-1	NA	CASSIWGVNTEAFF	TGTGCCAGTAGTATTTGGGGGGTGAACACTGAAGCTTTCTTT
NA	TRBV11-2	TRBJ1-1	NA	CASRAYRERTEAFF	TGTGCCAGCAGAGCGTACAGGGAGAGGACTGAAGCTTTCTTT
TRBD1	TRBV10-3	TRBJ2-1	NA	CAISASLISGTGLNEQFF	TGTGCCATCAGTGCAAGTTTGATTTCCGGGACAGGGCTCAATGAGCAGTTCTTC
TRBD1	TRBV18	TRBJ1-2	NA	CASSTGTDYGYTF	TGTGCCAGCTCGACCGGGACAGATTATGGCTACACCTTC
NA	TRBV6-5	TRBJ1-2	medium-sized	CASSYGGYGYTF	TGTGCCAGCAGTTACGGGGGCTATGGCTACACCTTC
NA	TRBV7-9	TRBJ2-7	few	CASRDGGRYSYEQYF	TGTGCCAGCAGGGACGGGGGGCGTTACTCCTACGAGCAGTACTTC
NA	TRBV7-9	TRBJ1-1	NA	CASSLQGANTEAFF	TGTGCCAGCAGCTTACAAGGGGCGAACACTGAAGCTTTCTTT
TRBD1	TRBV9	TRBJ2-3	NA	CASSPRQGHTQYF	TGTGCCAGCAGCCCTCGACAGGGACATACGCAGTATTTT
TRBD1	TRBV6-6	TRBJ2-3	NA	CASTGTGAPTDTQYF	TGTGCCAGCACCGGGACAGGGGCCCCCACAGATACGCAGTATTTT
NA	TRBV6-5	TRBJ1-1	NA	CASGFTVVNTEAFF	TGTGCCAGCGGATTTACGGTGGTGAACACTGAAGCTTTCTTT
TRBD1	TRBV5-6	TRBJ1-2	NA	CASSRDRGFGDYGYTF	TGTGCCAGCAGCCGGGACAGGGGGTTTGGTGACTATGGCTACACCTTC
NA	TRBV6-5	TRBJ2-1	few	CASSPPGSYNEQFF	TGTGCCAGCAGTCCACCGGGGTCCTACAATGAGCAGTTCTTC
NA	TRBV13	TRBJ1-2	NA	CASSPGGRVLYGYTF	TGTGCCAGCAGCCCCGGGGGGAGGGTTCTCTATGGCTACACCTTC
NA	TRBV6-1	TRBJ2-3	NA	CASSEAPRLGGRDTQYF	TGTGCCAGCAGTGAAGCCCCACGACTAGGGGGGAGAGATACGCAGTATTTT
NA	TRBV28	TRBJ1-6	NA	CASSSLSLTVYNSPLHF	TGTGCCAGCAGTTCCTTATCCTTGACAGTCTATAATTCACCCCTCCACTTT
NA	TRBV11-2	TRBJ1-6	NA	CASSSRDGGIGPPLHF	TGTGCCAGCAGCTCCCGGGACGGAGGAATAGGCCCACCCCTCCACTTT
TRBD2	TRBV7-9	TRBJ2-3	few	CASSLNSGGLSTDTQYF	TGTGCCAGCAGCTTAAATAGCGGGGGGTTAAGCACAGATACGCAGTATTTT
TRBD1	TRBV15	TRBJ1-5	NA	CATSSYLSWGQGDSNQPQHF	TGTGCCACCAGCAGTTACCTTTCCTGGGGACAGGGAGATAGCAATCAGCCCCAGCATTTT
NA	TRBV4-1	TRBJ2-2	NA	CASSQVVNRAGELFF	TGCGCCAGCAGCCAAGTCGTGAACAGGGCCGGGGAGCTGTTTTTT
NA	TRBV5-4	TRBJ1-5	NA	CASSLQGQPQHF	TGTGCCAGCAGCTTACAGGGTCAGCCCCAGCATTTT
NA	TRBV27	TRBJ2-7	NA	CASSFGGAGEQYF	TGTGCCAGCAGTTTTGGGGGGGCGGGCGAGCAGTACTTC
TRBD1	TRBV7-9	TRBJ2-6	NA	CASSGTAVSGANVLTF	TGTGCCAGCTCCGGGACAGCCGTATCTGGGGCCAACGTCCTGACTTTC
NA	TRBV7-2	TRBJ2-7	NA	CASSLARANYEQYF	TGTGCCAGCAGCTTAGCGAGGGCGAACTACGAGCAGTACTTC
NA	TRBV2	TRBJ2-3	NA	CASSKDRGGDTQYF	TGTGCCAGCAGTAAGGACAGAGGAGGAGATACGCAGTATTTT
NA	TRBV4-3	TRBJ2-1	NA	CASSRSKGPQQFF	TGCGCCAGCAGCCGCTCGAAGGGACCCCAGCAGTTCTTC
NA	TRBV19	TRBJ1-1	NA	CASSSFGTEAFF	TGTGCCAGTAGTAGCTTTGGCACTGAAGCTTTCTTT
TRBD1	TRBV28	TRBJ1-1	NA	CASREGARTEAFF	TGTGCCAGCAGGGAGGGGGCGAGGACTGAAGCTTTCTTT
NA	TRBV5-1	TRBJ1-1	NA	CASSLVTGERTEAFF	TGCGCCAGCAGCTTGGTAACGGGGGAGCGCACTGAAGCTTTCTTT
TRBD2	TRBV5-4	TRBJ2-3	NA	CATLPASGDSTDTQYF	TGTGCCACCCTTCCTGCTAGCGGGGATAGCACAGATACGCAGTATTTT
TRBD1	TRBV5-1	TRBJ1-1	NA	CASSLLQGDTEAFF	TGCGCCAGCAGCTTGCTGCAGGGGGACACTGAAGCTTTCTTT
NA	TRBV7-9	TRBJ1-3	NA	CASSFSGAGNTIYF	TGTGCCAGCAGCTTCTCAGGGGCTGGAAACACCATATATTTT
NA	TRBV19	TRBJ2-3	NA	CASSIATMGGDTQYF	TGTGCCAGTAGTATAGCTACGATGGGCGGTGATACGCAGTATTTT
NA	TRBV7-2	TRBJ1-3	NA	CASSQTAGWDTIYF	TGTGCCAGCAGCCAGACAGCGGGGTGGGACACCATATATTTT
NA	TRBV5-4	TRBJ2-3	NA	CASSLFARSYTDTQYF	TGTGCCAGCAGCTTGTTCGCTAGGTCCTACACAGATACGCAGTATTTT
NA	TRBV10-3	TRBJ1-2	NA	CAISESGGRDYGYTF	TGTGCCATCAGTGAGTCCGGGGGCCGGGATTATGGCTACACCTTC
NA	TRBV7-2	TRBJ2-5	NA	CASSYPPQETQYF	TGTGCCAGCAGCTACCCCCCCCAAGAGACCCAGTACTTC
NA	TRBV2	TRBJ1-2	NA	CASNRNNYGYTF	TGTGCCAGCAACAGGAATAACTATGGCTACACCTTC
NA	TRBV7-9	TRBJ2-7	NA	CATEGDKIREQYF	TGTGCCACAGAGGGCGATAAAATACGGGAGCAGTACTTC